What follows is one TCR beta chain and its context. The germline gives CDR1 KGHSH, CDR2 LQKENI. J was trimmed by 2 bases and V by 6 bases; bases with no gene match: 8. This CDR3 has 17 residues. These data belong to a study of blood T cell repertoires in COVID-19. The data were produced by immunoSEQ multiplex PCR, yet TCRdb's version contains in-frame clones alone and is incomplete. Of approximately 300,000 clones listed, 85% to 90% are singletons. The source of this sequence is a woman between 25 and 40 years old with COVID-19, enrolled during active disease. Sequencing input: peripheral blood. The chain uses TRBV18 and TRBJ2-5, with TRBD2 matching 14 bases. CDR3 sequence: CASSRLAGGPDQETQYF. The CDR3 DNA follows: TGTGCCAGCTCCCGACTAGCGGGAGGGCCGGATCAAGAGACCCAGTACTTC.